These 20 T cell receptor beta chains were all obtained from the same sample, sequenced in a study of breast tumors, draining lymph nodes, adjacent tissues. TCRdb recomputed calls from the multiplex PCR reads with MiXCR, one row per CDR3 protein. Here the sample spans approximately 52,000 distinct CDR3 sequences, roughly 39% being singletons. Specimen: breast tumor tissue. These receptors were obtained from a female donor with breast cancer. Some clones in this sample may be carry-over from other donors' samples.

In its sample, this clonotype was seen many times. This chain links TRBV29-1 with TRBJ2-4; 8 bases are a match to TRBD1. The CDR3 spans 15 residues. J was trimmed by 3 bases and V by 3 bases; bases with no gene match: 7. The germline gives CDR1 SQVTM, CDR2 ANQGSEA. The CDR3 here is CSVEIWTGIKNIQYF. The CDR3 region has the DNA TGCAGCGTTGAGATCTGGACAGGGATCAAAAACATTCAGTACTTC.

In this sample, this clonotype turned up once. The chain is built from TRBV5-8 and TRBJ1-2; D is unresolved. V was pared by 4 bases and J by 4 bases, with 5 bases between. The CDR3 runs to 11 residues. Germline V gene data show CDR1 as SGHTS and CDR2 as YDEGEE. CDR3 protein: CASSLPYGYTF. The CDR3 region has the DNA TGTGCCAGCAGCCTCCCCTATGGCTACACCTTC.

This clonotype was counted many times. The chain uses TRBV19 and TRBJ1-5, with 9 bases fitting TRBD1. The CDR3 has 15 residues. Germline CDR1 and CDR2: LNHDA and SQIVND (reference sequence). V was pared by 5 bases and J by 5 bases, with 7 bases of the junction left unmatched. CDR3 coding DNA: TGTGCCAGTAGTCCCCGGGACAGGGATGATCAGCCCCAGCATTTT. It codes for CASSPRDRDDQPQHF.

This clonotype was detected ten times or more. The rearrangement joins TRBV12-1 to TRBJ2-7; whether TRBD2, the table's D call, matches the DNA was not checked. TRBV12-1 is labeled a pseudogene. This CDR3 is built from 15 residues. For the CDR3, the DNA is TGTGCCAGCAGGGTAGCGACAGTCCCCTCCTACGAGCAGTACTTC. Translation: CASRVATVPSYEQYF.

The V gene is TRBV6-2 or TRBV6-3, the J gene TRBJ1-6; D gene uncertain. Germline CDR1 reads MNHEY; CDR2 reads SVGEGT. V lost 4 bases and J lost 1, with 14 bases in between. This CDR3 has 17 amino acids. This CDR3 is CASSSLHLGSYNSPLHF. The CDR3 DNA reads TGTGCCAGCAGTTCTTTGCACCTCGGGTCCTATAATTCACCCCTCCACTTT.

With regard to this clonotype: A much larger clonotype is one base distant, so this may be a read error. The chain recombines TRBV18 with TRBJ1-4, with TRBD1 identical over 11 bases. This CDR3 has 15 residues. Germline CDR1 is KGHSH and CDR2 is LQKENI. The CDR3 nucleotides are TGTGCCAGCTCTTCGGACAGGGGGCTCCGAGAAAAACTGTCTTTT. This sequence encodes CASSSDRGLREKLSF.

At least ten counts were recorded for this clonotype. The rearrangement joins TRBV7-8 to TRBJ2-5; D unclear. Trimming took off 2 bases at V and 0 bases at J, with 7 bases between the two ends. The CDR3 is 14 residues long. Per germline, CDR1 SGHVS and CDR2 FQNEAQ. The CDR3 nucleotides are TGTGCCAGCAGCTTAATCAGGAACCAAGAGACCCAGTACTTC. Its translation: CASSLIRNQETQYF.

This clonotype was detected many times. The chain has TRBV27 and TRBJ1-6; possibly TRBD1 for D (5 bases). The CDR3 consists of 16 residues. Trimming shortened V by 4 bases and J by 7 bases, and 17 bases separated the two germline ends. Germline V lookup: CDR1 MNHEY, CDR2 SMNVEV (reference sequence). The CDR3 DNA reads TGTGCCAGCAGTTCCTACAATGGGGGACCCAATTCACCCCTCCACTTT. It translates to CASSSYNGGPNSPLHF.

As for this clonotype: One end of the junction does not line up with germline, which may come from a read error. This chain joins TRBV5-1 and TRBJ2-2; 8 bases are shared with TRBD2. Germline CDR1 reads SGHRS; CDR2 reads YFSETQ. This CDR3 region has 13 residues. DNA of the CDR3: TGCGCCAGCAGCCAGGGACGTAGCGGGAAGCTGTTTTTT. Protein product: CASSQGRSGKLFF.

Many counts were recorded for this clonotype. The chain links TRBV5-1 to TRBJ1-3, with D perhaps TRBD1 (5 bases). V gave up 4 bases and J gave up 0 bases, with 14 bases separating them. Per the germline V gene, CDR1 is SGHRS and CDR2 is YFSETQ. This CDR3 spans 16 amino acids. As DNA, the CDR3 is TGCGCCAGCAGCCTCGGGGACGGCCGCTCTGGAAACACCATATATTTT. It is translated as CASSLGDGRSGNTIYF.

About this clonotype: This may come from a read error, since a much larger clone is one base off. The chain joins TRBV5-4 to TRBJ2-1, with D possibly being TRBD2 (7 bases). V was shortened by 5 bases and J by 6 bases, with 21 bases between the two germline ends. CDR1 and CDR2 from the germline V gene are SGHNT and YYREEE (reference sequence). The CDR3 sequence is 16 residues long. The CDR3 sequence: CASRNPGGLAINEQFF. CDR3 DNA: TGTGCCAGCAGAAACCCCGGGGGGCTAGCGATCAATGAGCAGTTCTTC.

The chain recombines TRBV6-6 with TRBJ1-2, with D maybe TRBD1 (6 bases). V was shortened by 2 bases and J by 6 bases, with 13 bases between the two germline ends. The CDR3 has 14 amino acids. Germline V gene data show CDR1 as MNHNY and CDR2 as SVGAGI (reference sequence). CDR3 sequence: CASSYGTRLHGYTF. The CDR3 nucleotides are TGTGCCAGCAGTTACGGGACACGGCTTCATGGCTACACCTTC.

The chain combines TRBV7-9 with TRBJ2-1; the match to TRBD2 covers 13 bases. Germline assignment: CDR1 SEHNR and CDR2 FQNEAQ (reference sequence). The CDR3 consists of 16 residues. The V segment lost 9 bases and the J segment 6 bases; nucleotides outside the gene matches: 11. CDR3 DNA: TGTGCCAGGCATCACCGACTAGCGGGAGGTCCCAATGAGCAGTTCTTC. Residues: CARHHRLAGGPNEQFF.

As regards this clonotype: A read error is possible here, since a much larger clone lies one base away. This rearrangement joins TRBV28 to TRBJ2-3; D remains unclear. The end of the DNA aligns better with TRBJ1-5, so the J call may be wrong. CDR1 is MDHEN, CDR2 SYDVKM, per germline. There are 14 residues in the CDR3. The CDR3 region is CASSLNSNTDTQHF. Here the CDR3 DNA reads TGTGCCAGCAGTTTAAATTCTAACACAGATACGCAGCATTTT.

This clonotype was observed many times. This chain joins TRBV18 and TRBJ2-5; D may be TRBD1 or TRBD2 (5 bases each). The CDR3 runs 13 residues. The germline V gene encodes CDR1 KGHSH and CDR2 LQKENI. Trimming left V 3 bases short and J 4 bases short, with 9 bases between. CDR3 nucleotide sequence: TGTGCCAGCTCACCCATGGGGGTAGAGACCCAGTACTTC. Its protein is CASSPMGVETQYF.

This clonotype showed up many times. The chain has TRBV20-1 and TRBJ2-7; possible D gene TRBD1, 6 bases. CDR3 length: 14 amino acids. Trimming cost V 5 bases and J 6 bases, with 20 bases left between them. Germline CDR1 DFQATT, CDR2 SNEGSKA (reference sequence). The CDR3 is CSAPKTGQPSEQYF. The CDR3 DNA follows: TGCAGTGCTCCAAAAACGGGACAACCATCCGAGCAGTACTTC.

In its sample, this clonotype was seen many times. V usage is TRBV5-4 and J usage is TRBJ1-3; D ambiguous. The CDR3 covers 14 residues. With 4 bases removed from V and 4 bases from J, the gap between germline ends came to 12 bases. Germline V gene data show CDR1 as SGHNT and CDR2 as YYREEE (reference sequence). The CDR3 bases are TGTGCCAGCAGCCGCGAGGTTGGAGGAAACACCATATATTTT. It encodes CASSREVGGNTIYF.

At least ten counts were recorded for this clonotype. This chain joins TRBV6-6 and TRBJ2-1, with a weak D call TRBD1 (5 bases). The CDR3 runs 11 residues. The V gene's germline CDR1 is MNHNY and CDR2 SVGAGI (reference sequence). Trimming took off 5 bases at V and 10 bases at J, with 9 bases between the two ends. DNA for the CDR3: TGTGCCAGCAGTATACAGGACGAGCAGTTCTTC. Residues: CASSIQDEQFF.

This clonotype was seen a few times. A much bigger clone sits one base away, suggesting this may be a read error. J is TRBJ2-7 and V is TRBV5-5; D may be TRBD1 (5 bases). The CDR3 consists of 16 residues. Germline V gene sequence: CDR1 SGHKS, CDR2 YYEKEE (reference sequence). For the CDR3, the DNA is TGTGCCAGCAGCTTGGACGTGATAGGGGCCTCCTGCGAGCAGTACTTC. It translates to CASSLDVIGASCEQYF.

Many counts were recorded for this clonotype. The chain couples TRBV20-1 to TRBJ2-5, with D tentatively TRBD1 or TRBD2 (5 bases each). The length of the CDR3 is 11 residues. The V gene lost 6 bases and the J gene lost 4 bases, with 9 bases spanning the gap. Germline V gives CDR1 DFQATT, CDR2 SNEGSKA (reference sequence). This CDR3 reads CSARGTETQYF. The CDR3 region has the DNA TGCAGTGCGAGGGGAACAGAGACCCAGTACTTC.